The clone carrying this T cell receptor (beta chain) has more than one count but fewer than ten. The antigen remains undetermined. This sample is part of a study of T cell responses to AZD1222 COVID-19 vaccine. Notes on the study in general: With two AZD1222 doses given, Spike-specific TCR breadth and depth both rose.

This CDR3 spans 15 amino acids. The V and J ends lost 0 bases and 0 bases respectively, with 9 bases between them. Germline CDR1 and CDR2: SGDLS and YYNGEE. Repertoires were generated with immunoSEQ multiplex PCR, while TCRdb's copy carries only in-frame clones and drops some. The profile shows about 170,000 clones, 80% to 90% of them singletons. This receptor was identified in an adult in good health. This chain uses TRBV9 with TRBJ1-1; no reliable D call. Here the sequenced sample was peripheral blood, taken on day 0 of AZD1222 vaccination. The CDR3 here is CASSVDPGMNTEAFF. CDR3 sequence (DNA): TGTGCCAGCAGCGTAGATCCGGGGATGAACACTGAAGCTTTCTTT. Full variable domain (missing parts from reference TRBV9 and TRBJ1-1): DSGVTQTPKHLITATGQRVTLRCSPRSGDLSVYWYQQSLDQGLQFLIQYYNGEERAKGNILERFSAQQFPDLHSELNLSSLELGDSALYFCASSVDPGMNTEAFFGQGTRLTVV.